Listed here are 8 T cell receptor beta chains from one sample, sequenced in a study of T cells in Graves' hyperthyroidism and ophthalmopathy. Authors of the study amplified TCR beta CDR3 regions from RNA transcripts. The TCR CDR3 first-round RT-PCR relied on the HTBI primer set. TCRdb redid the calling of the multiplex PCR reads with MiXCR, one entry per CDR3 protein. This table holds about 700,000 distinct CDR3 sequences, 13% to 15% found once. Sequences were obtained from blood. These receptors were obtained from a woman younger than 35 with Graves' hyperthyroidism.

This clonotype was recorded many times. The genes are TRBV2 and TRBJ1-1, with D unclear. This CDR3 comprises 15 residues. Germline CDR1 is SNHLY and CDR2 is FYNNEI. Trimming took off 2 bases at V and 2 bases at J, with 12 bases between the two ends. CDR3: CASSEFTAQNTEAFF. The CDR3 DNA reads as TGTGCCAGCAGTGAATTCACAGCCCAAAACACTGAAGCTTTCTTT.

The table lists this clonotype with many counts. The rearrangement links TRBV20-1 to TRBJ2-1, with D possibly matching TRBD2 (5 bases). CDR1 is DFQATT and CDR2 is SNEGSKA in the germline V gene (reference sequence). This CDR3 has 14 residues. The V and J ends lost 6 bases and 0 bases respectively, with 12 bases between them. DNA of the CDR3: TGCAGTGCGGGGAGTACGTTCTCCTACAATGAGCAGTTCTTC. This encodes CSAGSTFSYNEQFF.

V usage is TRBV15 and J usage is TRBJ2-1, with TRBD2 matching over 11 bases. CDR1 is LNHNV and CDR2 is YYDKDF in the germline V gene (reference sequence). The CDR3 length is 19 residues. The J segment lost 4 bases and the V segment lost 3 bases, leaving 14 bases of the junction unmatched. The CDR3 protein is CATSSLSVFRLAGYNEQFF. DNA of the CDR3: TGTGCCACCAGCAGCCTCTCCGTATTCAGACTAGCGGGGTACAATGAGCAGTTCTTC.

The rearrangement links TRBV12-5 to TRBJ1-1; D possibly corresponds to TRBD1 (6 bases). V was trimmed by 4 bases and J by 0 bases, leaving 9 bases between them. The CDR3 contains 14 residues. Per the germline V gene, CDR1 is LGHNT and CDR2 is FRNRAP. CDR3 sequence: CASGWGGLNTEAFF. Here the CDR3 DNA reads TGTGCTAGTGGTTGGGGGGGCCTGAACACTGAAGCTTTCTTT.

About this clonotype itself: Given a much more abundant clone one base away, this may be a read error. CDR3 DNA sequence: TGTGCCAGCAGCTCCCCCGGGACAGCTTACGAGCAGTACTTC. It yields the protein CASSSPGTAYEQYF. The genes are TRBV7-9 and TRBJ2-7, with 7 bases aligning to TRBD1. CDR3 length equals 14 residues. Germline values: CDR1 SEHNR, CDR2 FQNEAQ (reference sequence). With V trimmed by 4 bases and J by 4 bases, 7 bases remained unmatched.

This clonotype was seen only a few times. The CDR3 region is CASSLRGISGEQYF. CDR3 coding DNA: TGCGCCAGCAGCTTAAGGGGGATTTCGGGCGAGCAGTACTTC. This chain joins TRBV5-1 and TRBJ2-7, with a tentative D call TRBD1 (6 bases). CDR1 is SGHRS, CDR2 YFSETQ, per germline. The CDR3 sequence is 14 residues long. V lost 2 bases to trimming and J lost 6 bases, with 15 bases between them.

This clonotype appeared a few times. The chain employs TRBV30 and TRBJ1-6; D ambiguous. The CDR3 spans 11 residues. V shed 1 base and J shed 12 bases, with 7 bases lying between them. CDR1 and CDR2 from the germline V gene are GTSNPN and SVGIG (reference sequence). In DNA form, the CDR3 reads TGTGCCTGGAGTGGCGACGGACCCCTCCACTTT. It encodes CAWSGDGPLHF.

The V call is TRBV27, the J call TRBJ1-6; no clear D. V was cut by 5 bases and J by 14 bases, with 19 bases left in between. CDR1 is MNHEY and CDR2 is SMNVEV in the germline V gene (reference sequence). The CDR3 sequence is 14 residues long. This chain's CDR3 is CASSPSTGWWALHF. The CDR3 nucleotides read TGTGCCAGCAGTCCATCTACCGGCTGGTGGGCCCTCCACTTT.